The present T cell receptor (beta chain) was sequenced within a study of blood T cell repertoires in COVID-19. Study context: The United States, Italy and Spain provided the acute and convalescent COVID-19 samples. Sample material is recorded as cDNA or gDNA derived from T cells, B-cell-depleted T cells, or PBMCs.

Methods used by the authors: Reference gene primer amplification yielded estimated nucleated cell counts. Clones were sequenced by immunoSEQ multiplex PCR, and TCRdb holds only the in-frame ones, with some missing. The V and J calls and clone size are taken from that table; D and trimming were inferred from the DNA. This sample has over 130,000 clones; approximately 88% occur once, and the top ten carry 10% to 13%. The CDR3 contains 15 residues. Germline V gene data show CDR1 as SGHDN and CDR2 as FVKESK. Trimming removed 1 base at V and 7 bases at J, with 17 bases between. This clone was counted at least ten times.

The TCR sequence derives from a man in his 60s with active or convalescent COVID-19. Sequencing used peripheral blood. The chain joins TRBV14 to TRBJ2-7; D may be TRBD2 (6 bases). This CDR3 is CASSQALAIYVEQYF. The CDR3 coding sequence is TGTGCCAGCAGCCAAGCCCTAGCGATATATGTGGAGCAGTACTTC. Full variable domain (rest looked up from reference TRBV14 and TRBJ2-7): EAGVTQFPSHSVIEKGQTVTLRCDPISGHDNLYWYRRVMGKEIKFLLHFVKESKQDESGMPNNRFLAERTGGTYSTLKVQPAELEDSGVYFCASSQALAIYVEQYFGPGTRLTVT.